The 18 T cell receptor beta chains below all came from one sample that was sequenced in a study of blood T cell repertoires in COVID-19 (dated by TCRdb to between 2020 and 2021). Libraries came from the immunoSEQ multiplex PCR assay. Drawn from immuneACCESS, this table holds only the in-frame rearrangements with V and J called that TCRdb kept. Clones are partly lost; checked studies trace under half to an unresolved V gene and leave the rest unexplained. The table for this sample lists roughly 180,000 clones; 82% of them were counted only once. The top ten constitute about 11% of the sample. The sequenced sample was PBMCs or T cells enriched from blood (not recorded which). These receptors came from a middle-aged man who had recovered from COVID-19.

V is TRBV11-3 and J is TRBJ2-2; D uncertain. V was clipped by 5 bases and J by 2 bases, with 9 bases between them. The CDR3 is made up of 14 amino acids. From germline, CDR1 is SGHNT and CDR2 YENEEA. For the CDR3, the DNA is TGTGCCAGCAGCCCGACTCCTAACACCGGGGAGCTGTTTTTT. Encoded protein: CASSPTPNTGELFF.

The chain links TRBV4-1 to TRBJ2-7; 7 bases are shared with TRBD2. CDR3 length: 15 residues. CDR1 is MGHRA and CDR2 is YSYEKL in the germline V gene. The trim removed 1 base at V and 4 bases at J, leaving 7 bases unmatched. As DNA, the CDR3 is TGCGCCAGCAGCCAAGCCGGGCCCGGGGGGTACGAGCAGTACTTC. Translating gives CASSQAGPGGYEQYF.

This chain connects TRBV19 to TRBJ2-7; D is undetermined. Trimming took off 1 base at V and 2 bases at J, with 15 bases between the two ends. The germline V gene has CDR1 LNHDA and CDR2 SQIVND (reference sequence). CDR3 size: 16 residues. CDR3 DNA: TGTGCCAGTAGTATAGTGCAGGCTCAAATTCCCTACGAGCAGTACTTC. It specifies CASSIVQAQIPYEQYF. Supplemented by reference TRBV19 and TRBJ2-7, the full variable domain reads DGGITQSPKYLFRKEGQNVTLSCEQNLNHDAMYWYRQDPGQGLRLIYYSQIVNDFQKGDIAEGYSVSREKKESFPLTVTSAQKNPTAFYLCASSIVQAQIPYEQYFGPGTRLTVT.

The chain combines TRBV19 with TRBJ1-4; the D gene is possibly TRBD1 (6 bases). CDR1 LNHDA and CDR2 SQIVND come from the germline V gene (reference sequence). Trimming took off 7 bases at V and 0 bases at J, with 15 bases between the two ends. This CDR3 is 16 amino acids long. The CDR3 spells CASTSRTAATNEKLFF. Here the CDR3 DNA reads TGTGCCAGTACCTCCCGGACAGCTGCAACTAATGAAAAACTGTTTTTT. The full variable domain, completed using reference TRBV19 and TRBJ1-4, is DGGITQSPKYLFRKEGQNVTLSCEQNLNHDAMYWYRQDPGQGLRLIYYSQIVNDFQKGDIAEGYSVSREKKESFPLTVTSAQKNPTAFYLCASTSRTAATNEKLFFGSGTQLSVL.

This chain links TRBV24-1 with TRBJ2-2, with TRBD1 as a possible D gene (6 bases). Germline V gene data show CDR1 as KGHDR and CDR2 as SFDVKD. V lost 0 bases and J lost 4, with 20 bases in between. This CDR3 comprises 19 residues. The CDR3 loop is CATSDLRVGGPSFTGELFF. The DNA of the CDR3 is TGTGCCACCAGTGATTTGCGAGTAGGGGGTCCCTCCTTCACCGGGGAGCTGTTTTTT.

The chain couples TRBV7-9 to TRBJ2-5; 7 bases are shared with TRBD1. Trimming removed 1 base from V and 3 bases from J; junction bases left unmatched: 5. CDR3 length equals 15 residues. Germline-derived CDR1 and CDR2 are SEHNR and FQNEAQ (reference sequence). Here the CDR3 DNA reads TGTGCCAGCAGCTTAGTTGTAGGGGGCAAAGAGACCCAGTACTTC. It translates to CASSLVVGGKETQYF.

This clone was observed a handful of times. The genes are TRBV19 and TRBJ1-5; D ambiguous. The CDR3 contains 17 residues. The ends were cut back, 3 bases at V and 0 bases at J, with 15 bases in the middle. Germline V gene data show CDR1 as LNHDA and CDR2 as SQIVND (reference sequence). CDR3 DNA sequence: TGTGCCAGTAGTATCTCATCTTGGCAGGATAGCAATCAGCCCCAGCATTTT. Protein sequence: CASSISSWQDSNQPQHF.

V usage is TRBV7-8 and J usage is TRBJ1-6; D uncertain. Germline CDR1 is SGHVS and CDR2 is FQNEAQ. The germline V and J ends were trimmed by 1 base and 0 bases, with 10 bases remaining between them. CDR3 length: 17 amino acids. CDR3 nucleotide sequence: TGTGCCAGCAGCTTAGATTCTCTGAGCTCCTATAATTCACCCCTCCACTTT. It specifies CASSLDSLSSYNSPLHF.

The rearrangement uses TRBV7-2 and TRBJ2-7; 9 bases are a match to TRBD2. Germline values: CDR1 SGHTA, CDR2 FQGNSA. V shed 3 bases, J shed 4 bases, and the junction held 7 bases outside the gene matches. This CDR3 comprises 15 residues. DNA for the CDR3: TGTGCCAGCAGCTTTTGGACTAGCGTATTATACGAGCAGTACTTC. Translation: CASSFWTSVLYEQYF.

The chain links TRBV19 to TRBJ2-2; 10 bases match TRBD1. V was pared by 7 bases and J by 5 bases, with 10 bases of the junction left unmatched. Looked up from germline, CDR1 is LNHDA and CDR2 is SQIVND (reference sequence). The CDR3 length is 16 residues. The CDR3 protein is CASTSPGQGWTGELFF. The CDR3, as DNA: TGTGCCAGTACGTCACCGGGACAGGGGTGGACCGGGGAGCTGTTTTTT.

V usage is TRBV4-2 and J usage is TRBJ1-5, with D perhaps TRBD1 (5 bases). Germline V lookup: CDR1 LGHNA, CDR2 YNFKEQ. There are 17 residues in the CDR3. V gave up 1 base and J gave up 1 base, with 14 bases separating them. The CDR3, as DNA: TGTGCCAGCAGCCAAGGAGCAGGGAGGGGAAGCAATCAGCCCCAGCATTTT. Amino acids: CASSQGAGRGSNQPQHF.

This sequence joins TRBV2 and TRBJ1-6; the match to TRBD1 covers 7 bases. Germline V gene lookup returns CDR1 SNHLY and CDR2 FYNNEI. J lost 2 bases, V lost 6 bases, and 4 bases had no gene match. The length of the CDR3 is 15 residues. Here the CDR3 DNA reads TGTGCCAGCAGCCTCGGGACAGCCTATAATTCACCCCTCCACTTT. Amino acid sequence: CASSLGTAYNSPLHF.

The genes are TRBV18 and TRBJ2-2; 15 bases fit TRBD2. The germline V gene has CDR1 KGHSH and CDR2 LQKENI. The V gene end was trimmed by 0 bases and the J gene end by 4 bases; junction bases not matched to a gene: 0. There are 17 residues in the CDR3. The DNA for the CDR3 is TGTGCCAGCTCACCACCGGGACTAGCGGGAGGCACCGGGGAGCTGTTTTTT. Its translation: CASSPPGLAGGTGELFF.

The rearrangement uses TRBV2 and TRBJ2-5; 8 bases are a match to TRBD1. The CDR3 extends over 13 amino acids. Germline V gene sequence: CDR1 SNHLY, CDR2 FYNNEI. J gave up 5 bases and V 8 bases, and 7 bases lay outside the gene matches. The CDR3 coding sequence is TGTGCCAGCGGCAGGGGGCGCGGGGAGACCCAGTACTTC. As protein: CASGRGRGETQYF. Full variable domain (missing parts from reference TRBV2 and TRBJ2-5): EPEVTQTPSHQVTQMGQEVILRCVPISNHLYFYWYRQILGQKVEFLVSFYNNEISEKSEIFDDQFSVERPDGSNFTLKIRSTKLEDSAMYFCASGRGRGETQYFGPGTRLLVL.

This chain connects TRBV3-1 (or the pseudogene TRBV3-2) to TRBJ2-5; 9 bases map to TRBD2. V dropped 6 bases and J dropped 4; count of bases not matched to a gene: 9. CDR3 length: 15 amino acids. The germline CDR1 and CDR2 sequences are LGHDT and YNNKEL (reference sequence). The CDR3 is CASSPRWRGGETQYF. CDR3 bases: TGTGCCAGCAGTCCAAGGTGGCGGGGGGGAGAGACCCAGTACTTC.

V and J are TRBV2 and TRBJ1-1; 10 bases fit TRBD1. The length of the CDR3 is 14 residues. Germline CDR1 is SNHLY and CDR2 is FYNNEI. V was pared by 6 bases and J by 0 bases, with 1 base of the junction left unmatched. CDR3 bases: TGTGCCAGCAGAGGGACAGGGGTGAACACTGAAGCTTTCTTT. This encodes CASRGTGVNTEAFF.

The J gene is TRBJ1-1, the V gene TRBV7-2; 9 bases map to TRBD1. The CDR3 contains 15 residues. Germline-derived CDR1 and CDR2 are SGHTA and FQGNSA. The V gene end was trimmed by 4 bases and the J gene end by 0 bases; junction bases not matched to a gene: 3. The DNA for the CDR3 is TGTGCCAGCAGCTCTCGACAGGGGGTGAACACTGAAGCTTTCTTT. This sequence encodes CASSSRQGVNTEAFF. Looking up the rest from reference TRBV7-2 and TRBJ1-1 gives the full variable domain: GAGVSQSPSNKVTEKGKDVELRCDPISGHTALYWYRQSLGQGLEFLIYFQGNSAPDKSGLPSDRFSAERTGGSVSTLTIQRTQQEDSAVYLCASSSRQGVNTEAFFGQGTRLTVV.

CDR3 nucleotides: TGCGCCAGCAGCTTGGGTGCAGGGATGGTGGAGACCCAGTACTTC. It yields the protein CASSLGAGMVETQYF. The rearrangement links TRBV5-1 to TRBJ2-5, with a weak D call TRBD1 (5 bases). CDR1 is SGHRS and CDR2 is YFSETQ in the germline V gene. V was shortened by 0 bases and J by 5 bases, with 14 bases between the two germline ends. CDR3 length: 15 amino acids. Full variable domain (rest looked up from reference TRBV5-1 and TRBJ2-5): KAGVTQTPRYLIKTRGQQVTLSCSPISGHRSVSWYQQTPGQGLQFLFEYFSETQRNKGNFPGRFSGRQFSNSRSEMNVSTLELGDSALYLCASSLGAGMVETQYFGPGTRLLVL.